This T cell receptor (beta chain) was recovered during a study of blood T cells in healthy people across ages. Alongside a J-beta primer mix, a sample-barcoded 5' primer served in a second PCR lasting about 7 to 12 cycles. Carrying 12 random nucleotides, a template-switch adaptor labeled each individual cDNA molecule. TCRdb reprocessed the 5' RACE reads via MiXCR and lists one record per CDR3 protein. The sample has more than 800,000 distinct CDR3 sequences, more than 25% seen once. Extractions gave at least 5 micrograms of total RNA per sample. The CDR3 is made up of 15 amino acids. Findings of the study overall: When one million T cells were used, diversity estimates were thought to be underestimates. Higher diversity, along with more naive CD4+ cells, distinguished long-lived donors from aged donors.

As concerns this clonotype: The antigen is not known.

Sequenced material: blood. V is TRBV21-1 and J is TRBJ1-5; the table assigns TRBD1, which was not confirmed against the DNA. TRBV21-1 counts as a pseudogene. The TCR was taken from an elderly woman in good health. CDR3 in DNA: TGTGCCAGCAGCAAAGAGGGACAGCTAAATCAGCCCCAGCATTTT. It translates to CASSKEGQLNQPQHF.